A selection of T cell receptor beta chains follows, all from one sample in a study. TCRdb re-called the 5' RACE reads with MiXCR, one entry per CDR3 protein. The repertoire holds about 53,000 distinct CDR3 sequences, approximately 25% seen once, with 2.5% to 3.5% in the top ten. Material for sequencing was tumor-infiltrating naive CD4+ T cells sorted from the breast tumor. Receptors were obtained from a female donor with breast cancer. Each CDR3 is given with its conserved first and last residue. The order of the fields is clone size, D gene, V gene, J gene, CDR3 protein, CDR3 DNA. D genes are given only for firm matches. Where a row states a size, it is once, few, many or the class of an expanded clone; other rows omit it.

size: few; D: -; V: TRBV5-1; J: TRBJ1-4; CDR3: CASSLGGKNEKLFF; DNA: TGCGCCAGCAGCTTGGGGGGGAAAAATGAAAAACTGTTTTTT
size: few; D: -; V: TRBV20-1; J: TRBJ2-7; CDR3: CSAGRGEYEQYF; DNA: TGCAGTGCGGGAAGGGGAGAATACGAGCAGTACTTC
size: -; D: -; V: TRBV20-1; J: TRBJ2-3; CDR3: CSAAGTGSTDTQYF; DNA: TGCAGTGCTGCCGGGACGGGGAGCACAGATACGCAGTATTTT
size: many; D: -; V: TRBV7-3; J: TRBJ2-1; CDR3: CASSRTSLDEQFF; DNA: TGTGCCAGCAGCCGTACTAGTTTGGATGAGCAGTTCTTC
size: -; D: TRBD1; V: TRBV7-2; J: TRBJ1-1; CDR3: CASRRWTGGRFEAFF; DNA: TGTGCCAGCAGGAGATGGACAGGGGGAAGGTTTGAAGCTTTCTTT
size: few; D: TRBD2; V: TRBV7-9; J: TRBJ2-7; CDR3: CASNAEETSGSVEQYF; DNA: TGTGCCAGCAACGCCGAAGAGACTAGCGGGAGTGTCGAGCAGTACTTC
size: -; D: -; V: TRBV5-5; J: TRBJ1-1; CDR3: CASSPLWGWNTEAFF; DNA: TGTGCCAGCAGCCCCCTGTGGGGTTGGAACACTGAAGCTTTCTTT
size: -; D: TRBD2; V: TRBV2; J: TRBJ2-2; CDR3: CASRMKREVPGELFF; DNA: TGTGCCAGCAGGATGAAGCGGGAGGTTCCCGGGGAGCTGTTTTTT
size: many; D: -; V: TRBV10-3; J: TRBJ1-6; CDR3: CAIADTANSPLHF; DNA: TGTGCCATCGCAGACACAGCTAATTCACCCCTCCACTTT
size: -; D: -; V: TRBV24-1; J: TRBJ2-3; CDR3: CATSDPRTRTDTQYF; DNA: TGTGCCACCAGTGATCCGCGGACAAGGACAGATACGCAGTATTTT
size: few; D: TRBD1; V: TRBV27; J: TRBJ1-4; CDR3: CASSLRDRVGRLFF; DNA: TGTGCCAGCAGTTTACGGGACAGGGTGGGAAGACTGTTTTTT
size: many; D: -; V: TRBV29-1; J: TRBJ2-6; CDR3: CSVELKAAGANVLTF; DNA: TGCAGCGTTGAGTTGAAGGCGGCTGGGGCCAACGTCCTGACTTTC
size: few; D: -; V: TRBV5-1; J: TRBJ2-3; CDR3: CASSLRPSSTDTQYF; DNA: TGCGCCAGCAGCTTGAGACCTTCAAGCACAGATACGCAGTATTTT
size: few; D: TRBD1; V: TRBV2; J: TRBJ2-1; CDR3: CASSGQGPYNEQFF; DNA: TGTGCCAGCAGTGGACAGGGACCCTACAATGAGCAGTTCTTC
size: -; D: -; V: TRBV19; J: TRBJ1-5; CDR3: CASSIRGSGFQPQHF; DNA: TGTGCCAGTAGTATCAGAGGGAGCGGTTTTCAGCCCCAGCATTTT
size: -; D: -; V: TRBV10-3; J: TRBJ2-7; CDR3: CAISAQEVRDNEQYF; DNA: TGTGCCATCAGTGCCCAAGAGGTGAGGGACAACGAGCAGTACTTC
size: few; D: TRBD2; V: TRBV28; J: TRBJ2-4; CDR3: CASSLSGRPFVQYF; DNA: TGTGCCAGCAGTTTAAGCGGGAGGCCCTTCGTTCAGTACTTC
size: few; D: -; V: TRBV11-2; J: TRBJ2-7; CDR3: CASSLDLGAFYEQYF; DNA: TGTGCCAGCAGCTTAGATCTGGGAGCCTTTTACGAGCAGTACTTC
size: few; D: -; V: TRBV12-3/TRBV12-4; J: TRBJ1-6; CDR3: CASSWSGGNSPLHF; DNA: TGTGCCAGCAGTTGGAGCGGGGGTAATTCACCCCTCCACTTT
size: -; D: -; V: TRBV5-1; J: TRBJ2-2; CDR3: CASSLGGQTGELFF; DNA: TGCGCCAGCAGCTTGGGTGGACAGACCGGGGAGCTGTTTTTT
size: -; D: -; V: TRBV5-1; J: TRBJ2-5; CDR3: CASSQGGSETQYF; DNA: TGCGCCAGCAGCCAAGGGGGGTCCGAGACCCAGTACTTC
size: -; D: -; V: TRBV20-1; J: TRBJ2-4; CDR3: CSATGVGLNIQYF; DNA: TGCAGTGCCACAGGTGTTGGGCTAAACATTCAGTACTTC
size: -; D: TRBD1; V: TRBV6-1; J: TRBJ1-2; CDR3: CASSGGTGVGYGYTF; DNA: TGTGCCAGCAGTGGAGGTACAGGGGTGGGCTATGGCTACACCTTC
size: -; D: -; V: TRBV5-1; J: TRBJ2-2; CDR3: CASSFDRPGELFF; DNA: TGCGCCAGCAGCTTCGACCGACCCGGGGAGCTGTTTTTT
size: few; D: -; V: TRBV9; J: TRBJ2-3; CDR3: CASSVEPKDTQYF; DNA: TGTGCCAGCAGCGTAGAACCCAAAGATACGCAGTATTTT
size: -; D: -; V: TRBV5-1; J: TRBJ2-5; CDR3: CASSFGGSGGETQYF; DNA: TGCGCCAGCAGCTTTGGCGGGAGTGGGGGCGAGACCCAGTACTTC
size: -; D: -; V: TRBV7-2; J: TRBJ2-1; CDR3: CASSFTDNEQFF; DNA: TGTGCCAGCAGCTTTACAGATAATGAGCAGTTCTTC
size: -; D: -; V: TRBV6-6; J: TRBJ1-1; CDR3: CASSYEGKNTEAFF; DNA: TGTGCCAGCAGTTACGAGGGCAAGAACACTGAAGCTTTCTTT
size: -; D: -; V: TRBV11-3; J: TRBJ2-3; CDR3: CASSFEYRLSDTQYF; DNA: TGTGCCAGCAGCTTCGAGTATCGGCTCTCAGATACGCAGTATTTT